The clone carrying this T cell receptor beta chain showed up just a few times. Antigen: not known. CDR1 is MGHRA, CDR2 YSYEKL, per germline. The CDR3 extends over 13 amino acids. Trimming left V 2 bases short and J 0 bases short, with 4 bases between. These data belong to a study of identical twins. Points from the study as a whole: In zero-insertion analyses, partial confounding could arise from invariant MAIT and iNKT cells.

TCRdb re-derived calls from the 5' RACE reads in MiXCR, one entry per CDR3 protein. In the table there are fewer than 250,000 distinct CDR3 sequences, roughly 7% of which are singletons. Everyone who donated was a healthy Caucasian. This sample was shared with a second study, whose subject was yellow fever vaccine responses in identical twins.

The sequencing input was memory (CD45RO+) T cells sorted from blood. The TCR sequence derives from a woman aged 18-35 years in good health. The chain uses TRBV4-1 and TRBJ2-5; D uncertain. This CDR3 reads CASSQQDQETQYF. CDR3 DNA sequence: TGCGCCAGCAGCCAACAGGACCAAGAGACCCAGTACTTC.